The sequence of this T cell receptor beta chain was determined in a study of blood T cell repertoires in COVID-19. As for the study in general: Specimens from acute and convalescent COVID-19 originated in the United States, Italy and Spain. Sources were T cells, B-cell-depleted T cells, or PBMCs; the material itself was cDNA or gDNA.

Here immunoSEQ multiplex PCR was the method, and the copy in TCRdb shows in-frame clones only, minus some. Among 150,000 or so clones, around 83% were seen once, and the ten largest hold around 13%. The CDR3 is made up of 17 amino acids. CDR1 is MNHEY, CDR2 SMNVEV, per germline (reference sequence). The junction had 14 bases not matched to a gene; V was cut back by 4 bases and J by 7 bases. This clone turned up a few times. Material for sequencing was peripheral blood. This TCR was recovered from a man aged 65 to 85 who had recovered from COVID-19. The gene calls are TRBV27 and TRBJ2-2; 8 nucleotides line up with TRBD2. For the CDR3, the DNA is TGTGCCAGCAGTTCCGCCCCTAGCGGGCTTTCTGGCGGGGAGCTGTTTTTT. It encodes CASSSAPSGLSGGELFF.